These 12 T cell receptor beta chains were sequenced from one sample in a study of regulatory T cells in long-lasting Graves disease. Noted time point: newly diagnosed GD, antithyroid drugs for less than 3 months. Making the TCR library involved RNA that had been extracted from PBMCs. CDR3 regions were amplified by Arm-PCR using iRepertoire HTBI primers to build TCR beta libraries. TCRdb itself ran the multiplex PCR reads through MiXCR, one entry per CDR3 protein. The profile shows about 470,000 distinct CDR3 sequences, 14% to 15% of them singletons. This same sample was also part of a study on T cells in Graves' hyperthyroidism and ophthalmopathy.

Material: peripheral blood mononuclear cells (PBMCs), obtained at new diagnosis, from a patient treated with antithyroid drugs. These receptors were taken from a woman in her 30s with Graves disease.

Comments on this clonotype: A much bigger clone sits one base away, suggesting this may be a read error. The chain joins TRBV3-1 to TRBJ2-7, with 7 bases fitting TRBD2. The ends lost 1 base at V and 4 bases at J; junction bases unmatched: 7. Germline V gene sequence: CDR1 LGHDT, CDR2 YNNKEL (reference sequence). The CDR3 extends over 15 amino acids. The CDR3 nucleotides read TGTGCCAGCAGCCAAGGGGGCGGGAGTCTTTACGAGCAGTACTTC. Translation gives CASSQGGGSLYEQYF.

This clonotype was counted ten times or more. The chain has TRBV7-9 and TRBJ2-1; D is uncertain. Germline V gene data show CDR1 as SEHNR and CDR2 as FQNEAQ (reference sequence). This CDR3 has 16 residues. The V gene lost 0 bases and the J gene lost 5 bases, with 14 bases spanning the gap. This CDR3 reads CASSLAWGIAHNEQFF. The CDR3 DNA reads TGTGCCAGCAGCTTAGCCTGGGGAATCGCCCACAATGAGCAGTTCTTC.

The V call is TRBV27, the J call TRBJ2-1; 9 bases match TRBD1. Losses at the gene ends were 1 base for V and 5 bases for J; bases not matched to a gene: 0. CDR1 is MNHEY, CDR2 SMNVEV, per germline (reference sequence). The CDR3 runs to 14 residues. The CDR3 DNA reads TGTGCCAGCAGTTTATGGACAGGGGACAATGAGCAGTTCTTC. Translation: CASSLWTGDNEQFF.

This clonotype was counted at least ten times. The V call is TRBV28, the J call TRBJ2-1; 10 bases agree with TRBD2. V was clipped by 6 bases and J by 9 bases; unmatched bases: 17. The CDR3 runs 17 residues. Germline V gene sequence: CDR1 MDHEN, CDR2 SYDVKM. The CDR3 reads CASRPPLTSGSLGEQFF. The CDR3 bases are TGTGCCAGCAGACCCCCCCTGACTAGCGGGTCCTTGGGTGAGCAGTTCTTC.

The table lists this clonotype with many counts. This chain links TRBV25-1 with TRBJ2-7, with 9 bases identical to TRBD2. CDR1 is MGHDK, CDR2 SYGVNS, per germline. This CDR3 has 15 residues. V lost 3 bases, J lost 5 bases, and 8 bases stayed unmatched. CDR3 protein: CASSERVAGEHEQYF. The CDR3 DNA is TGTGCCAGCAGTGAGAGGGTAGCGGGAGAGCACGAGCAGTACTTC.

This clonotype was seen many times. The CDR3 is CASSEVRQLAAEAFF. The CDR3 nucleotides read TGTGCCAGCAGTGAAGTGCGACAGCTTGCTGCTGAAGCTTTCTTT. V is TRBV6-2 or TRBV6-3 and J is TRBJ1-1, with a possible D match to TRBD1 (5 bases). CDR3 length: 15 amino acids. The germline V and J ends were trimmed by 5 bases and 6 bases, with 19 bases remaining between them. In germline, CDR1 is MNHEY, CDR2 SVGEGT.

In its sample, this clonotype was seen a few times. In nucleotides, the CDR3 is TGCAGTGCTAGAGATAGACTGGGGGAAAAACTGTTTTTT. Its translation: CSARDRLGEKLFF. The chain links TRBV20-1 to TRBJ1-4, with no clear D. V was pared by 0 bases and J by 8 bases, with 10 bases between. CDR3 length equals 13 residues. Germline CDR1 DFQATT, CDR2 SNEGSKA (reference sequence).

This clonotype came up many times. This chain links TRBV11-2 with TRBJ2-7, with 10 nucleotides matching TRBD2. The V segment lost 6 bases and the J segment 3 bases; nucleotides outside the gene matches: 5. The germline CDR1 and CDR2 sequences are SGHAT and FQNNGV. The CDR3 covers 14 residues. The CDR3 loop is CASSPSGRNYEQYF. The CDR3 DNA sequence: TGTGCCAGCAGTCCTAGCGGGAGAAACTACGAGCAGTACTTC.

This clonotype was counted many times. The chain combines TRBV28 with TRBJ2-1, with 7 bases lining up with TRBD2. From germline, CDR1 is MDHEN and CDR2 SYDVKM. This CDR3 is built from 15 residues. Germline trimming cut 3 bases from V and 3 bases from J; bases unmatched to any gene: 5. The chain's CDR3 is CASSLTPSGYNEQFF. The DNA of the CDR3 is TGTGCCAGCAGTTTGACGCCTAGCGGCTACAATGAGCAGTTCTTC.

On this clonotype itself: A much larger clone differs by one base, so this may be a read error. The chain recombines TRBV6-2 or TRBV6-3 with TRBJ1-5, with TRBD1 identical over 7 bases. This CDR3 region has 17 residues. The junction had 15 bases not matched to a gene; V was cut back by 10 bases and J by 0 bases. Per germline, CDR1 MNHEY and CDR2 SVGEGT. Here the CDR3 reads CANRDPTGRYSNQPQHF. Here the CDR3 DNA reads TGTGCCAACAGGGACCCGACAGGGCGCTATAGCAATCAGCCCCAGCATTTT.

This clonotype was found a few times. This chain links TRBV5-1 with TRBJ2-5; 11 bases agree with TRBD1. Germline CDR1 SGHRS, CDR2 YFSETQ. There are 15 residues in the CDR3. J lost 4 bases, V lost 4 bases, and 6 bases had no gene match. CDR3 protein: CASSSGTGGRETQYF. As DNA, the CDR3 is TGCGCCAGCAGCAGCGGGACAGGGGGTCGAGAGACCCAGTACTTC.

Here the CDR3 reads CASREAAGNTIYF. CDR3 coding DNA: TGTGCCAGCAGGGAGGCCGCTGGAAACACCATATATTTT. The rearrangement links TRBV7-8 to TRBJ1-3, with D unresolved. Trimming removed 6 bases from V and 2 bases from J, with 8 bases in between. The CDR3 covers 13 residues. Germline V gives CDR1 SGHVS, CDR2 FQNEAQ. The entire variable domain, with the rest obtained from reference TRBV7-8 and TRBJ1-3, is as follows: GAGVSQSPRYKVAKRGQDVALRCDPISGHVSLFWYQQALGQGPEFLTYFQNEAQLDKSGLPSDRFFAERPEGSVSTLKIQRTQQEDSAVYLCASREAAGNTIYFGEGSWLTVV.